This T cell receptor (beta chain) was obtained from a study of blood T cell repertoires in COVID-19. TCRdb's copy holds only in-frame clones and misses some; the assay was immunoSEQ multiplex PCR. Found here are tens of thousands of clones, 78% of them singletons; the top ten hold 15%. The table lists this clone with a count of one. The source of this sequence is a human donor in a cohort sampled during active COVID-19. Input material: peripheral blood.

The CDR3 nucleotides are TGTGCCGCATCCCAGGTCACAGATACGCAGTATTTT. It codes for CAASQVTDTQYF. This chain uses TRBV30 with TRBJ2-3, with D unclear. The ends were cut back, 8 bases at V and 2 bases at J, with 11 bases in the middle. Germline values: CDR1 GTSNPN, CDR2 SVGIG (reference sequence). The CDR3 has 12 amino acids. The whole variable domain, filled in from reference TRBV30 and TRBJ2-3, reads SQTIHQWPATLVQPVGSPLSLECTVEGTSNPNLYWYRQAAGRGLQLLFYSVGIGQISSEVPQNLSASRPQDRQFILSSKKLLLSDSGFYLCAASQVTDTQYFGPGTRLTVL.